The 26 T cell receptor beta chains given below trace back to one sample, sequenced in a study of CD8 T cells in Susac syndrome. Random hexamers were used to reverse transcribe about 0.45 to 1 ug of RNA. TCRdb re-called the immunoSEQ multiplex PCR reads with MiXCR, one entry per CDR3 protein. The sample lists under 200,000 distinct CDR3 sequences, 85% to 95% occurring once. Sequencing was done on a sample of CD4+ T cells from PBMCs. The receptors stem from a human donor in good health.

This chain links TRBV2 with TRBJ1-2; 9 bases align to TRBD1. Trimming cost V 7 bases and J 7 bases; bases outside gene matches: 16. This CDR3 has 16 amino acids. Germline V gives CDR1 SNHLY, CDR2 FYNNEI. CDR3 amino acids: CASIRSPGQGESGYTF. CDR3 sequence (DNA): TGTGCCAGCATCCGATCTCCGGGACAGGGAGAAAGTGGCTACACCTTC.

The rearrangement links TRBV11-2 to TRBJ2-7; the D is unclear. The germline CDR1 and CDR2 sequences are SGHAT and FQNNGV. This CDR3 region has 13 residues. V shed 0 bases and J shed 2 bases, with 5 bases lying between them. This chain's CDR3 is CASSLDPTYEQYV. The CDR3 DNA is TGTGCCAGCAGCTTAGATCCGACCTACGAGCAGTACGTC.

This clonotype was seen a single time. The CDR3 DNA follows: TGTGCCATCAGTGAGCCGACTAGAGGTGTTGATGAGCAGTTCTTC. This sequence encodes CAISEPTRGVDEQFF. V is TRBV10-3 and J is TRBJ2-1; D perhaps matches TRBD2 (6 bases). The CDR3 covers 15 residues. From germline, CDR1 is ENHRY and CDR2 SYGVKD. Trimming removed 2 bases from V and 8 bases from J, with 16 bases in between.

The V call is TRBV5-1, the J call TRBJ2-5; D perhaps matches TRBD1 (5 bases). Germline V gene lookup returns CDR1 SGHRS and CDR2 YFSETQ. Between the trimmed V and J ends, which lost 3 bases and 5 bases, there was a span of 14 bases. The CDR3 consists of 14 residues. CDR3 region: CASSSDSYGETQYF. The CDR3 coding sequence is TGCGCCAGCAGCTCTGACAGTTACGGCGAGACCCAGTACTTC.

The chain recombines TRBV30 with TRBJ2-4, with D perhaps TRBD2 (7 bases). CDR1 and CDR2 (germline): GTSNPN, SVGIG (reference sequence). The CDR3 has 13 residues. Trimming cost V 0 bases and J 8 bases, with 11 bases left between them. CDR3 nucleotide sequence: TGTGCCTGGAGTGTTCGGGGGGCGGACATTCAGTACTTC. Translated: CAWSVRGADIQYF.

CDR3 nucleotides: TGTGCCAGTAGGCCGACAGGGGGTCGTCAGCCCCAGCATTTT. This sequence encodes CASRPTGGRQPQHF. This rearrangement joins TRBV19 to TRBJ1-5; 9 bases fit TRBD1. The ends lost 6 bases at V and 6 bases at J; junction bases unmatched: 6. Germline CDR1 is LNHDA and CDR2 is SQIVND (reference sequence). CDR3 length: 14 amino acids.

This chain uses TRBV5-6 with TRBJ2-7; D unclear. The V gene's germline CDR1 is SGHDT and CDR2 YYEEEE. Trimming pared 2 bases from V and 2 bases from J, leaving 8 bases between. CDR3 length: 13 residues. Here the CDR3 reads CASSFPSTYEQYF. The CDR3 region has the DNA TGTGCCAGCAGCTTCCCCTCAACCTACGAGCAGTACTTC.

This clonotype is a singleton in its sample. V gene TRBV29-1 combines with J gene TRBJ2-3, with 10 bases fitting TRBD2. The CDR3 contains 17 residues. Germline values: CDR1 SQVTM, CDR2 ANQGSEA. The ends lost 1 base at V and 3 bases at J; junction bases unmatched: 10. The CDR3 loop reads CSVEVIIAGGTTDTQYF. In nucleotides, the CDR3 is TGCAGCGTTGAAGTAATTATAGCGGGAGGTACGACAGATACGCAGTATTTT.

J is TRBJ2-7 and V is TRBV27; a possible D gene is TRBD1 (5 bases). V lost 0 bases to trimming and J lost 5 bases, with 14 bases between them. CDR1 MNHEY and CDR2 SMNVEV come from the germline V gene (reference sequence). The CDR3 runs to 15 residues. DNA for the CDR3: TGTGCCAGCAGTTTATCCTGGACACCTGAGCACGAGCAGTACTTC. Amino acids: CASSLSWTPEHEQYF.

The rearrangement uses TRBV20-1 and TRBJ2-3; D not resolved. The germline V and J ends were trimmed by 3 bases and 2 bases, with 12 bases remaining between them. Germline lookup yields CDR1 DFQATT and CDR2 SNEGSKA (reference sequence). The CDR3 loop spans 14 amino acids. The CDR3: CSARFPDPTDTQYF. The CDR3 nucleotides are TGCAGTGCTAGGTTCCCAGATCCCACAGATACGCAGTATTTT.

The V and J genes are TRBV18 and TRBJ2-5; no reliable D call. V lost 6 bases to trimming and J lost 2 bases, with 10 bases between them. Germline-derived CDR1 and CDR2 are KGHSH and LQKENI. There are 13 residues in the CDR3. The CDR3 DNA follows: TGTGCCAGCTCCCCGGCTCTACAAGAGACCCAGTACTTC. This codes for CASSPALQETQYF.

The rearrangement joins TRBV20-1 to TRBJ2-3; D possibly corresponds to TRBD2 (6 bases). V lost 6 bases and J 9 bases, leaving 19 bases between the germline ends. This CDR3 is 13 amino acids long. Germline CDR1 is DFQATT and CDR2 is SNEGSKA (reference sequence). CDR3 sequence: CSAVSGPAGTQYF. DNA of the CDR3: TGCAGTGCCGTCAGCGGGCCCGCAGGAACGCAGTATTTT.

CDR3 protein: CASSEVRGTNEKLFF. The DNA for the CDR3 is TGTGCCAGCAGTGAGGTCCGGGGAACTAATGAAAAACTGTTTTTT. The gene calls are TRBV25-1 and TRBJ1-4, with D unresolved. Looked up from germline, CDR1 is MGHDK and CDR2 is SYGVNS. The CDR3 extends over 15 amino acids. V lost 3 bases and J 1 base, leaving 9 bases between the germline ends.

V is TRBV29-1 and J is TRBJ2-7; D call uncertain. The length of the CDR3 is 12 residues. CDR1 and CDR2 (germline): SQVTM, ANQGSEA. Trimming cost V 3 bases and J 0 bases, with 6 bases left between them. The CDR3 coding sequence is TGCAGCGTTGACGACGGCTCCTACGAGCAGTACTTC. Translating gives CSVDDGSYEQYF.

In DNA form, the CDR3 reads TGTGCCAGCAGCTCACGGACTGCCTCTGGAGCTTTCTTT. Encoded protein: CASSSRTASGAFF. The chain employs TRBV7-8 and TRBJ1-1; D is ambiguous. CDR1 and CDR2 (germline): SGHVS, FQNEAQ. This CDR3 is 13 amino acids long. V dropped 4 bases and J dropped 10 bases, with 16 bases sitting between them.

The chain is built from TRBV12-3 or TRBV12-4 and TRBJ1-6, with TRBD1 as a possible D gene (5 bases). This CDR3 region has 14 residues. V was shortened by 10 bases and J by 10 bases, with 20 bases between the two germline ends. CDR3 sequence reads: CAIPLGGVGSPLHF. The CDR3 DNA reads as TGTGCCATCCCACTGGGGGGAGTCGGCTCACCCCTCCACTTT.

V and J are TRBV15 and TRBJ1-2; unclear D gene. The ends were cut back, 0 bases at V and 4 bases at J, with 9 bases in the middle. The CDR3 length is 14 residues. Germline V gives CDR1 LNHNV, CDR2 YYDKDF (reference sequence). In DNA, the CDR3 is TGTGCCACCAGCAGAGATCAGGTTCGCTATGGCTACACCTTC. Protein: CATSRDQVRYGYTF. The full variable domain, in which reference TRBV15 and TRBJ1-2 provide the parts outside the CDR3, is DAMVIQNPRYQVTQFGKPVTLSCSQTLNHNVMYWYQQKSSQAPKLLFHYYDKDFNNEADTPDNFQSRRPNTSFCFLDIRSPGLGDTAMYLCATSRDQVRYGYTFGSGTRLTVV.

The V and J genes are TRBV9 and TRBJ2-1, with 9 bases fitting TRBD2. This CDR3 has 16 amino acids. V trimming: 0 bases; J trimming: 8 bases; junction bases outside the gene matches: 9. CDR1 is SGDLS and CDR2 is YYNGEE in the germline V gene. CDR3 bases: TGTGCCAGCAGCGTAGCTGGCGGGAGGGCCGTAGATGAGCAGTTCTTC. Amino acids: CASSVAGGRAVDEQFF. The full variable domain, rest sourced from reference TRBV9 and TRBJ2-1, is DSGVTQTPKHLITATGQRVTLRCSPRSGDLSVYWYQQSLDQGLQFLIQYYNGEERAKGNILERFSAQQFPDLHSELNLSSLELGDSALYFCASSVAGGRAVDEQFFGPGTRLTVL.

The chain recombines TRBV3-1 with TRBJ1-2, with a weak D call TRBD1 (5 bases). Germline lookup yields CDR1 LGHDT and CDR2 YNNKEL (reference sequence). Trimming took 3 bases from V and 3 from J, leaving 23 bases between them. There are 18 residues in the CDR3. The CDR3 DNA is TGTGCCAGCAGCCACGAAAGCCGACGCGGGGCAATGGACTATGGCTACACCTTC. Translated, it gives CASSHESRRGAMDYGYTF.

The chain recombines TRBV29-1 with TRBJ1-1; TRBD1 matches at 7 bases. This CDR3 spans 12 amino acids. Germline CDR1 SQVTM, CDR2 ANQGSEA. Trimming removed 6 bases from V and 2 bases from J; junction bases left unmatched: 3. CDR3 sequence reads: CSVGTANTEAFF. CDR3 coding DNA: TGCAGCGTCGGGACAGCTAACACTGAAGCTTTCTTT. Full variable domain (rest looked up from reference TRBV29-1 and TRBJ1-1): SAVISQKPSRDICQRGTSLTIQCQVDSQVTMMFWYRQQPGQSLTLIATANQGSEATYESGFVIDKFPISRPNLTFSTLTVSNMSPEDSSIYLCSVGTANTEAFFGQGTRLTVV.

The V gene is TRBV29-1, the J gene TRBJ1-5; a possible D gene is TRBD1 (6 bases). Trimming removed 6 bases at V and 2 bases at J, with 14 bases between. Germline CDR1 SQVTM, CDR2 ANQGSEA. The CDR3 totals 14 residues. Here the CDR3 reads CSVGGQFGNQPQHF. The CDR3, as DNA: TGCAGCGTCGGGGGGCAGTTCGGCAATCAGCCCCAGCATTTT.

This chain uses TRBV12-3 or TRBV12-4 with TRBJ2-1; perhaps TRBD1 as D (6 bases). Trimming cost V 3 bases and J 4 bases, with 13 bases left between them. The CDR3 totals 15 residues. The CDR3 loop is CASSFGQRFYNEQFF. Written as DNA, the CDR3 is TGTGCCAGCAGTTTCGGACAGAGGTTTTACAATGAGCAGTTCTTC.

The V and J genes are TRBV20-1 and TRBJ1-2; 10 bases are a match to TRBD1. CDR1 and CDR2 from the germline V gene are DFQATT and SNEGSKA (reference sequence). The junction had 4 bases not matched to a gene; V was cut back by 1 base and J by 8 bases. CDR3 size: 13 residues. The CDR3 DNA is TGCAGTGCTAGAGCTGACAGGGGGCTGGGCTACACCTTC. Protein product: CSARADRGLGYTF.

The chain is built from TRBV3-1 and TRBJ2-5; tentatively, D is TRBD2 (5 bases). The germline CDR1 and CDR2 sequences are LGHDT and YNNKEL (reference sequence). Between the trimmed V and J ends, which lost 0 bases and 5 bases, there was a span of 13 bases. The CDR3 covers 15 residues. The CDR3 region has the DNA TGTGCCAGCAGCCAAGATCGGTCCGGCGGGGAGACCCAGTACTTC. This translates into CASSQDRSGGETQYF.

The chain employs TRBV3-1 and TRBJ2-4; D is ambiguous. CDR1 is LGHDT, CDR2 YNNKEL, per germline (reference sequence). The CDR3 is 15 amino acids. V lost 1 base and J 7 bases, leaving 14 bases between the germline ends. CDR3 in DNA: TGTGCCAGCAGCCAAGGTTTCGCGCAATTGAACATTCAGTACTTC. This translates into CASSQGFAQLNIQYF. The full variable domain, rest sourced from reference TRBV3-1 and TRBJ2-4, is DTAVSQTPKYLVTQMGNDKSIKCEQNLGHDTMYWYKQDSKKFLKIMFSYNNKELIINETVPNRFSPKSPDKAHLNLHINSLELGDSAVYFCASSQGFAQLNIQYFGAGTRLSVL.

This chain uses TRBV3-1 with TRBJ2-3, with no clear D. V was clipped by 6 bases and J by 0 bases, with 7 bases between them. This CDR3 is 13 amino acids long. CDR1 is LGHDT and CDR2 is YNNKEL in the germline V gene (reference sequence). The CDR3 nucleotides are TGTGCCAGCAGTGAACCTAGCACAGATACGCAGTATTTT. It codes for CASSEPSTDTQYF.